This T cell receptor beta chain was obtained from a study of response to subunit inactivated influenza vaccine listed by TCRdb under 2018. Some background on the complete study: Deep quantitative profiling of the T cell receptor repertoire was used in the study to follow responses to a trivalent subunit inactivated influenza vaccine. Study-wide findings and limitations: The authors suggested that each seasonal influenza vaccination may recruit only a limited number of new T cells.

Comments on this clonotype: Its target antigen remains unknown. A much larger clone is a single base away; this may be a read error.

CDR1 and CDR2 (MNHNS, SASEGT) derive from the germline V gene. V is shortened by 6 bases, J by 4 bases, and the region joining them spans 13 bases. The CDR3 sequence holds 14 residues, the cysteine and phenylalanine included. Only CDR3 DNA remains: 42 bases, in frame from the first base. The library relied on RT-PCR. The sequencer was an Illumina HiSeq 2500. TCRdb ran its own pipeline on the public reads, namely fastp trimming at Q25 and MiXCR clone calling, and kept in-frame beta chains. Rows merge per CDR3 protein into single entries with the most common DNA and genes. The sample has 200,000 to 300,000 distinct CDR3 sequences on record, approximately 12% of them singletons. Together, the top ten hold 7.8% of the sample.

The chain couples TRBV6-1 to TRBJ1-3, with a tentative D gene TRBD1 over 5 matching bases. This receptor was obtained from a man aged 45 to 65 who received an inactivated influenza vaccine. Donor details come from another sample of the same person, matched by shared clones. This material consisted of non-naive T cells sorted from PBMCs, taken around two weeks before vaccination. The intended sense of this specimen's cell subset or site label: memory T cell fraction. The CDR3 corresponds to CASRAGQDGNTIYF. The DNA is as follows: TGTGCCAGCAGGGCTGGACAAGACGGAAACACCATATATTTT.